This T cell receptor beta chain came from a study of blood T cell repertoires in COVID-19. Looking at the study overall: Material from acute and convalescent COVID-19 was sourced from the United States, Italy and Spain. PBMCs, B-cell-depleted T cells, or T cells were the source of the cDNA or gDNA that made up the material.

A single count supports this clone. In the authors' workflow: Scientists estimated how many nucleated cells there were by amplifying reference gene primers. Using immunoSEQ multiplex PCR, the repertoire was profiled, and TCRdb retains in-frame clones only, with some absent. V and J calls and clone size come straight from that table; D and trimming were deduced from the DNA. The sample includes roughly 160,000 clones, approximately 86% seen only once; the top ten take roughly 0.99%. CDR1 LGHNA and CDR2 YNFKEQ come from the germline V gene. The ends were cut back, 4 bases at V and 0 bases at J, with 16 bases in the middle. This CDR3 is 18 amino acids long.

This sequence joins TRBV4-2 and TRBJ2-6; the D gene is possibly TRBD1 (6 bases). Sequencing input: peripheral blood. The TCR comes from a man between 18 and 29 years old with acute or convalescent COVID-19. CDR3 sequence (DNA): TGTGCCAGCAGCCGCAAACAGGGTGTCGGCTCTGGGGCCAACGTCCTGACTTTC. As protein: CASSRKQGVGSGANVLTF.